The rows below give T cell receptor beta chains drawn from one sample of a study of OX40 agonist ivuxolimab in advanced cancers. The protocol was immunoSEQ multiplex PCR, while the TCRdb copy is restricted to in-frame clones and leaves out a portion. The repertoire holds 65,000 to 90,000 clones, with roughly nine tenths as singletons. The sequencing used CD4+ or CD8+ T cells sorted from blood, collected in a trial of the OX40 agonist ivuxolimab. The receptors derive from an adult with an advanced solid tumor such as melanoma, head and neck, liver or kidney cancer. Each CDR3 is given with its conserved first and last residue. A D gene is named only where the DNA matches it firmly. Clone size is shown for a subset of rows, as once, few, many or a class of expanded clone.

size: -
D: -
V: TRBV29-1
J: TRBJ2-3
length: 13
CDR3: CSVDLASTDTQYF
DNA: TGCAGCGTTGATCTAGCAAGCACAGATACGCAGTATTTT

size: -
D: TRBD2
V: TRBV28
J: TRBJ2-2
length: 17
CDR3: CASSEPGLAAATGELFF
DNA: TGTGCCAGCAGTGAGCCGGGACTAGCGGCGGCCACCGGGGAGCTGTTTTTT

size: -
D: -
V: TRBV18
J: TRBJ2-7
length: 14
CDR3: CASSPIEGGGEQYF
DNA: TGTGCCAGCTCACCAATTGAGGGGGGCGGCGAGCAGTACTTC

size: -
D: -
V: TRBV18
J: TRBJ2-3
length: 16
CDR3: CASSNLGPNQGDTQYF
DNA: TGTGCCAGCTCGAACCTCGGACCCAACCAGGGAGATACGCAGTATTTT

size: -
D: TRBD2
V: TRBV6-5
J: TRBJ2-3
length: 15
CDR3: CASSYTTSGSNTQYF
DNA: TGTGCCAGCAGTTACACGACTAGCGGGAGTAATACGCAGTATTTT

size: -
D: -
V: TRBV14
J: TRBJ2-1
length: 15
CDR3: CASSQDSRTNNEQFF
DNA: TGTGCCAGCAGCCAAGATTCCCGGACTAACAATGAGCAGTTCTTC

size: few
D: -
V: TRBV28
J: TRBJ1-2
length: 14
CDR3: CASKKRLSNYGYTF
DNA: TGTGCCAGCAAGAAAAGACTATCTAACTATGGCTACACCTTC

size: -
D: TRBD1
V: TRBV15
J: TRBJ1-4
length: 15
CDR3: CATSKTTGSDEKLFF
DNA: TGTGCCACCAGCAAAACGACAGGGTCGGATGAAAAACTGTTTTTT

size: -
D: -
V: TRBV5-6
J: TRBJ2-3
length: 14
CDR3: CASSLAYKADTQYF
DNA: TGTGCCAGCAGCTTGGCTTACAAGGCAGATACGCAGTATTTT

size: -
D: -
V: TRBV16
J: TRBJ2-1
length: 14
CDR3: CASSPPGGLNEQFF
DNA: TGTGCCAGCAGCCCCCCCGGGGGGCTCAATGAGCAGTTCTTC

size: -
D: TRBD1
V: TRBV5-1
J: TRBJ2-3
length: 15
CDR3: CASSQQGGNTDTQYF
DNA: TGCGCCAGCAGCCAACAGGGGGGTAACACAGATACGCAGTATTTT

size: -
D: -
V: TRBV19
J: TRBJ1-4
length: 14
CDR3: CASSIGRTNEKLFF
DNA: TGTGCCAGTAGTATCGGGAGGACTAATGAAAAACTGTTTTTT

size: -
D: -
V: TRBV18
J: TRBJ1-2
length: 16
CDR3: CASSPPILSGLTGYTF
DNA: TGTGCCAGCTCACCACCCATACTCTCGGGACTTACTGGCTACACCTTC

size: -
D: TRBD1
V: TRBV15
J: TRBJ1-2
length: 15
CDR3: CATSSGQEPTRGYTF
DNA: TGTGCCACCAGCAGTGGACAGGAACCGACCCGGGGCTACACCTTC

size: -
D: -
V: TRBV9
J: TRBJ2-7
length: 14
CDR3: CASSAMDWSYEQYF
DNA: TGTGCCAGCAGCGCTATGGACTGGTCCTACGAGCAGTACTTC

size: -
D: TRBD2
V: TRBV5-5
J: TRBJ2-3
length: 17
CDR3: CASSNWTSGGFTDTQYF
DNA: TGTGCCAGCAGTAATTGGACTAGCGGGGGATTCACAGATACGCAGTATTTT

size: -
D: TRBD1
V: TRBV18
J: TRBJ1-1
length: 14
CDR3: CASSRDRGNTEAFF
DNA: TGTGCCAGCTCACGGGACAGGGGAAACACTGAAGCTTTCTTT

size: -
D: TRBD1
V: TRBV10-3
J: TRBJ2-7
length: 12
CDR3: CAIGTVTYEQYF
DNA: TGTGCCATTGGGACAGTGACCTACGAGCAGTACTTC

size: -
D: TRBD2
V: TRBV28
J: TRBJ2-1
length: 14
CDR3: CASNREAAYNEQFF
DNA: TGTGCCAGCAACCGGGAGGCCGCCTACAATGAGCAGTTCTTC

size: -
D: TRBD2
V: TRBV5-4
J: TRBJ2-1
length: 14
CDR3: CASSLVGGLDEQFF
DNA: TGTGCCAGCAGCTTAGTGGGAGGGCTTGATGAGCAGTTCTTC

size: once
D: -
V: TRBV18
J: TRBJ2-5
length: 13
CDR3: CASSPVGVETQYF
DNA: TGTGCCAGCTCACCAGTGGGGGTGGAGACCCAGTACTTC

size: -
D: TRBD1
V: TRBV7-9
J: TRBJ2-4
length: 15
CDR3: CASSSPGQGRNIQYF
DNA: TGTGCCAGCAGTAGTCCGGGACAGGGCCGAAACATTCAGTACTTC

size: -
D: -
V: TRBV7-9
J: TRBJ1-4
length: 12
CDR3: CASSLLTEKLFF
DNA: TGTGCCAGCAGCTTATTAACGGAAAAACTGTTTTTT

size: -
D: TRBD1
V: TRBV7-9
J: TRBJ1-2
length: 13
CDR3: CASSFRTGGSYTF
DNA: TGTGCCAGCAGCTTCCGTACAGGGGGTAGCTACACCTTC

size: -
D: -
V: TRBV10-2
J: TRBJ2-7
length: 13
CDR3: CASRQGSPYEQYF
DNA: TGCGCCAGTCGGCAGGGATCCCCCTACGAGCAGTACTTC

size: -
D: -
V: TRBV6-4
J: TRBJ1-3
length: 15
CDR3: CASRMVQDPGNTIYF
DNA: TGTGCCAGCAGGATGGTCCAGGACCCTGGAAACACCATATATTTT

size: -
D: -
V: TRBV6-1
J: TRBJ2-7
length: 12
CDR3: CASSGQAYEQYF
DNA: TGTGCCAGCAGTGGACAGGCCTACGAGCAGTACTTC

size: -
D: -
V: TRBV18
J: TRBJ2-3
length: 16
CDR3: CASSPRDSPRSGTQYF
DNA: TGTGCCAGCTCACCAAGGGACTCGCCGAGGTCTGGTACGCAGTATTTT

size: -
D: TRBD2
V: TRBV5-1
J: TRBJ2-3
length: 15
CDR3: CASSLSAGAEDTQYF
DNA: TGCGCCAGCAGCTTGTCCGCGGGAGCTGAAGATACGCAGTATTTT

size: -
D: -
V: TRBV10-2
J: TRBJ2-5
length: 12
CDR3: CASGSYGETQYF
DNA: TGCGCCAGTGGGAGTTACGGAGAGACCCAGTACTTC

size: -
D: TRBD2
V: TRBV10-3
J: TRBJ2-3
length: 16
CDR3: CAISVLAGGGTDTQYF
DNA: TGTGCCATCAGTGTTCTAGCGGGAGGTGGCACAGATACGCAGTATTTT

size: -
D: TRBD1
V: TRBV30
J: TRBJ1-2
length: 13
CDR3: CAWSVQGAEGYTF
DNA: TGTGCCTGGAGTGTGCAGGGGGCTGAAGGCTACACCTTC

size: -
D: -
V: TRBV29-1
J: TRBJ2-2
length: 14
CDR3: CSVVGDSNTGELFF
DNA: TGCAGCGTTGTTGGGGACTCGAACACCGGGGAGCTGTTTTTT

size: -
D: TRBD2
V: TRBV18
J: TRBJ2-4
length: 21
CDR3: CASSPRPRAAAAGLAKNIQYF
DNA: TGTGCCAGCTCACCTCGTCCACGGGCAGCAGCAGCGGGGTTAGCCAAAAACATTCAGTACTTC

size: -
D: TRBD2
V: TRBV19
J: TRBJ2-5
length: 15
CDR3: CASRSSGRAGETQYF
DNA: TGTGCCAGTAGAAGCAGCGGGAGGGCCGGGGAGACCCAGTACTTC

size: once
D: -
V: TRBV5-1
J: TRBJ1-1
length: 15
CDR3: CASSWGRTMDTEAFF
DNA: TGCGCCAGCAGCTGGGGACGGACCATGGACACTGAAGCTTTCTTT

size: -
D: -
V: TRBV4-1
J: TRBJ2-5
length: 16
CDR3: CASSQDLRGTFKTQYF
DNA: TGCGCCAGCAGCCAAGATCTACGCGGGACCTTCAAGACCCAGTACTTC